This T cell receptor beta chain was found in a study of naive and memory T cell subsets. Study results and caveats: In CD4 and CD8 cells, diversity dropped from naive through EMRA. Each distinct alpha or beta sequence counts as one clonotype.

Trimming pared 1 base from V and 4 bases from J, leaving 7 bases between. Per the germline V gene, CDR1 is DFQATT and CDR2 is SNEGSKA (reference sequence). The CDR3 contains 12 residues. Both TRBC1 and TRBC2 were covered by a beta constant-region primer of two equimolar oligonucleotides. The cDNA 3' end received a ligated single-stranded oligonucleotide carrying the SP2 primer and a 12-nucleotide UMI. MiXCR, applied by TCRdb to the UMI-ligation and nested PCR reads, yields one record per CDR3 protein. The sample lists 130,000 to 150,000 distinct CDR3 sequences; approximately 17% were seen once. This clonotype appeared a few times. Antigen specificity is unknown.

The sequence was obtained from a human donor in good health. V gene TRBV20-1 combines with J gene TRBJ1-2; no clear D. Sequenced input: naive CD4+ T cells from blood. The CDR3 is CSARGPPYGYTF. The CDR3 DNA sequence: TGCAGTGCTAGAGGACCTCCCTATGGCTACACCTTC.